The 26 T cell receptor beta chains below were found in one sample sequenced in a study of regulatory and conventional T cells in RAG deficiency. The table came from immunoSEQ multiplex PCR; TCRdb's copy has only in-frame clones and leaves some out. Here the sample spans under 35,000 clones, 75% to 90% being singletons. Another study also made use of these data, one on regulatory T cells. This second report adds: Primers: 52 TRBV forward and 13 TRBJ reverse.

Material for sequencing was CD8+ T cells sorted from blood. The source is a human donor in good health.

This chain uses TRBV11-2 with TRBJ2-2; the D is unclear. The V gene's germline CDR1 is SGHAT and CDR2 FQNNGV. The length of the CDR3 is 12 residues. The V end was cut by 3 bases, the J end by 6 bases, with 5 bases between. The CDR3 sequence is CASSFLPGELFF. CDR3 nucleotides: TGTGCCAGCAGCTTTCTGCCCGGGGAGCTGTTTTTT.

V gene TRBV6-5 combines with J gene TRBJ1-6; no clear D. Per germline, CDR1 MNHEY and CDR2 SVGAGI. CDR3 length: 16 amino acids. V was trimmed by 0 bases and J by 8 bases, leaving 14 bases between them. Here the CDR3 reads CASSYSSGLRDSPLHF. DNA for the CDR3: TGTGCCAGCAGTTACTCGTCCGGACTACGGGATTCACCCCTCCACTTT.

The chain links TRBV27 to TRBJ2-7; 7 nucleotides match TRBD1. V gave up 5 bases and J gave up 3 bases; unmatched junction bases: 4. The CDR3 runs 13 residues. Germline V lookup: CDR1 MNHEY, CDR2 SMNVEV (reference sequence). CDR3 amino acids: CASSTPGGYEQYF. The CDR3 DNA reads as TGTGCCAGCAGTACTCCAGGGGGCTACGAGCAGTACTTC.

In this sample, this clone turned up once. This chain connects TRBV29-1 to TRBJ1-1; a weak D match, TRBD1 (6 bases). CDR3 length equals 15 residues. Germline-derived CDR1 and CDR2 are SQVTM and ANQGSEA. V was clipped by 4 bases and J by 1 base, with 16 bases between them. CDR3 sequence: CSVAGGGEGNTEAFF. Here the CDR3 DNA reads TGCAGCGTTGCGGGAGGGGGGGAAGGGAACACTGAAGCTTTCTTT.

This clone was seen just once. The genes are TRBV7-8 and TRBJ1-2; TRBD1 matches at 7 bases. The germline V gene has CDR1 SGHVS and CDR2 FQNEAQ. The CDR3 loop spans 15 amino acids. The ends lost 5 bases at V and 0 bases at J; junction bases unmatched: 6. The CDR3 is CASSLTGTANYGYTF. CDR3 nucleotide sequence: TGTGCCAGCAGCCTAACCGGGACAGCTAACTATGGCTACACCTTC.

About this clone itself: Distinct nucleotide sequences in the sample also encode this CDR3. The chain couples TRBV29-1 to TRBJ2-7; 9 bases map to TRBD1. The junction had 10 bases not matched to a gene; V was cut back by 3 bases and J by 7 bases. This CDR3 has 14 amino acids. Per the germline V gene, CDR1 is SQVTM and CDR2 is ANQGSEA. CDR3 coding DNA: TGCAGCGTTGATACCGGGACAGGGTGGAATGAGCAGTACTTC. It encodes CSVDTGTGWNEQYF.

The chain employs TRBV7-9 and TRBJ1-1; D call uncertain. The CDR3 length is 14 residues. CDR1 and CDR2 from the germline V gene are SEHNR and FQNEAQ (reference sequence). The ends were cut back, 0 bases at V and 6 bases at J, with 11 bases in the middle. The CDR3: CASSLAAGFSEAFF. CDR3 DNA sequence: TGTGCCAGCAGCTTAGCGGCAGGCTTCTCTGAAGCTTTCTTT.

This clone appeared a few times. This chain joins TRBV19 and TRBJ2-7; D uncertain. Germline assignment: CDR1 LNHDA and CDR2 SQIVND (reference sequence). Trimming stripped 5 bases from V and 6 bases from J, with 17 bases between. The CDR3 length is 14 residues. CDR3 in DNA: TGTGCCAGTAGTCCGGCGGTCGGACCATCCGAGCAGTACTTC. Amino acids: CASSPAVGPSEQYF.

This sequence joins TRBV11-2 and TRBJ1-1; 8 bases agree with TRBD1. The CDR3 loop spans 15 amino acids. V shed 7 bases and J 1 base; nucleotides not matched to a gene: 8. In germline, CDR1 is SGHAT, CDR2 FQNNGV. The DNA for the CDR3 is TGTGCCAGCACCTTTCCCGGGACAGGGAACACTGAAGCTTTCTTT. Translated: CASTFPGTGNTEAFF. Full variable domain (rest looked up from reference TRBV11-2 and TRBJ1-1): EAGVAQSPRYKIIEKRQSVAFWCNPISGHATLYWYQQILGQGPKLLIQFQNNGVVDDSQLPKDRFSAERLKGVDSTLKIQPAKLEDSAVYLCASTFPGTGNTEAFFGQGTRLTVV.

The chain couples TRBV15 to TRBJ2-6; possibly TRBD2 for D (5 bases). Germline loops: CDR1 LNHNV, CDR2 YYDKDF (reference sequence). The V end was cut by 1 base, the J end by 0 bases, with 22 bases between. This CDR3 spans 21 amino acids. The CDR3 here is CATSRVRDIEGPLSGANVLTF. The CDR3 DNA reads TGTGCCACCAGCAGAGTGAGGGATATTGAGGGCCCACTCTCTGGGGCCAACGTCCTGACTTTC.

The chain employs TRBV12-2 and TRBJ2-7; no DNA check was done on the table's D call, TRBD2. TRBV12-2 counts as a pseudogene. The CDR3 contains 15 residues. The CDR3 spells CASRLAAGRDYEQYF. The CDR3 coding sequence is TGTGCAAGTCGCTTAGCGGCAGGTCGGGACTACGAGCAGTACTTC.

This clone appeared a few times. The CDR3 sequence is CASSLPTGPNYGYTF. Here the CDR3 DNA reads TGTGCCAGCAGCCTCCCCACGGGACCGAACTATGGCTACACCTTC. The gene calls are TRBV4-2 and TRBJ1-2, with D possibly TRBD1 on 5 matching bases. Deletions cut 4 bases from V and 2 bases from J, with 14 bases between. Germline V gene sequence: CDR1 LGHNA, CDR2 YNFKEQ. The CDR3 contains 15 residues.

The rearrangement uses TRBV7-8 and TRBJ2-7, with 8 bases aligning to TRBD1. Germline V lookup: CDR1 SGHVS, CDR2 FQNEAQ. The CDR3 is 13 residues long. The ends lost 5 bases at V and 5 bases at J; junction bases unmatched: 5. The chain's CDR3 is CASSLGQGHEQYF. CDR3 in DNA: TGTGCCAGCAGCCTAGGACAGGGCCACGAGCAGTACTTC.

This chain links TRBV27 with TRBJ1-1; 9 bases match TRBD1. Germline lookup yields CDR1 MNHEY and CDR2 SMNVEV (reference sequence). V shed 8 bases, J shed 4 bases, and the junction held 11 bases outside the gene matches. This CDR3 contains 15 residues. The CDR3 sequence: CASLDRGHPSTEAFF. CDR3 DNA sequence: TGTGCCAGCTTGGACAGGGGCCACCCCAGCACTGAAGCTTTCTTT.

The chain is built from TRBV29-1 and TRBJ2-7; 7 nucleotides agree with TRBD1. Germline CDR1 and CDR2: SQVTM and ANQGSEA. Trimming removed 4 bases from V and 3 bases from J; junction bases left unmatched: 9. The CDR3 runs to 14 residues. The CDR3 protein is CSVVGTADLYEQYF. The CDR3 coding sequence is TGCAGCGTTGTCGGGACAGCGGACCTCTACGAGCAGTACTTC.

The chain combines TRBV30 with TRBJ2-5; D is tentatively TRBD1 or TRBD2 (5 bases each). CDR1 and CDR2 (germline): GTSNPN, SVGIG (reference sequence). Trimming took off 5 bases at V and 10 bases at J, with 20 bases between the two ends. CDR3 size: 13 residues. In DNA, the CDR3 is TGTGCCTGGGCCACGGGGCCGGGGTTGGACCAGTACTTC. Translated: CAWATGPGLDQYF.

J is TRBJ1-4 and V is TRBV7-9, with D possibly being TRBD1 (5 bases). The CDR3 loop spans 14 amino acids. Trimming left V 3 bases short and J 7 bases short, with 12 bases between. Germline V CDR1 and CDR2: SEHNR, FQNEAQ (reference sequence). This CDR3 is CASSLEGYGEKLFF. The CDR3, as DNA: TGTGCCAGCAGCTTGGAGGGGTATGGTGAAAAACTGTTTTTT.

The chain is built from TRBV27 and TRBJ1-2; D may be TRBD1 (5 bases). The CDR3 has 13 residues. Germline assignment: CDR1 MNHEY and CDR2 SMNVEV (reference sequence). Trimming took off 3 bases at V and 8 bases at J, with 13 bases between the two ends. CDR3 amino acids: CASSLGGDNGYTF. The CDR3 coding sequence is TGTGCCAGCAGTTTGGGAGGGGATAACGGCTACACCTTC.

J is TRBJ2-2 and V is TRBV6-1; 7 nucleotides agree with TRBD1. Germline V lookup: CDR1 MNHNS, CDR2 SASEGT. This CDR3 is 15 amino acids long. J lost 6 bases, V lost 7 bases, and 11 bases had no gene match. The CDR3 coding sequence is TGTGCCAGCAATGCCGACCCCGGGACAGCCGGGGAGCTGTTTTTT. This codes for CASNADPGTAGELFF.

The rearrangement links TRBV7-9 to TRBJ1-6; possible D gene TRBD1, 5 bases. CDR1 is SEHNR, CDR2 FQNEAQ, per germline (reference sequence). The V gene lost 5 bases and the J gene lost 7 bases, with 12 bases spanning the gap. The CDR3 extends over 14 amino acids. The CDR3 DNA reads as TGTGCCAGCAGCAGCGGGGCAGGGAATTCACCCCTCCACTTT. This gives the protein CASSSGAGNSPLHF.

In regard to this clone: Germline and junction disagree at one end, which may indicate a read error. V usage is TRBV7-7 and J usage is TRBJ2-3; possible D gene TRBD2, 5 bases. The V gene's germline CDR1 is SSHAT and CDR2 FNYEAQ (reference sequence). The CDR3 consists of 16 residues. CDR3 in amino acids: CASSRGSGPSTDTQYF. DNA of the CDR3: TGTGCTAGCAGCAGAGGGAGCGGTCCTAGCACAGATACGCAGTATTTT.

The CDR3 reads CASSIDREEQYF. The CDR3 bases are TGTGCCAGTAGTATTGACCGAGAGGAGCAGTATTTT. J is TRBJ2-3 and V is TRBV19; D unresolved. Germline V gene lookup returns CDR1 LNHDA and CDR2 SQIVND (reference sequence). CDR3 length: 12 residues. Trimming took off 3 bases at V and 11 bases at J, with 12 bases between the two ends.

V usage is TRBV7-3 and J usage is TRBJ1-1; 7 positions match TRBD1. After removal of 5 bases from V and 7 bases from J, the junction contained 7 bases not matched to a gene. The CDR3 extends over 13 amino acids. CDR1 is SGHTA, CDR2 FQGTGA, per germline. The CDR3 nucleotides are TGTGCCAGCAGCCCACAGGGGACGGGTGAAGCTTTCTTT. Protein sequence: CASSPQGTGEAFF.

The rearrangement joins TRBV25-1 to TRBJ1-1; D may be TRBD1 (5 bases). The CDR3 extends over 14 amino acids. Trimming left V 3 bases short and J 5 bases short, with 13 bases between. CDR1 and CDR2 (germline): MGHDK, SYGVNS. DNA of the CDR3: TGTGCCAGCAGTGAGAAAGGGGCGCGAACTGAAGCTTTCTTT. The encoded protein is CASSEKGARTEAFF. Full variable domain (outside the CDR3, taken from reference TRBV25-1 and TRBJ1-1): EADIYQTPRYLVIGTGKKITLECSQTMGHDKMYWYQQDPGMELHLIHYSYGVNSTEKGDLSSESTVSRIRTEHFPLTLESARPSHTSQYLCASSEKGARTEAFFGQGTRLTVV.

In nucleotides, the CDR3 is TGTGCCAGCAGTTACGGACTAGGAGAGACCCAGTACTTC. This gives the protein CASSYGLGETQYF. The gene calls are TRBV6-5 and TRBJ2-5; 7 nucleotides align to TRBD2. The V segment lost 2 bases and the J segment 4 bases; nucleotides outside the gene matches: 1. Per germline, CDR1 MNHEY and CDR2 SVGAGI. CDR3 length: 13 residues.

This clone was counted once. This chain links TRBV11-2 with TRBJ1-4, with D perhaps matching TRBD1 (6 bases). The CDR3 runs 16 residues. Between the trimmed V and J ends, which lost 1 base and 4 bases, there was a span of 13 bases. CDR1 is SGHAT, CDR2 FQNNGV, per germline. This CDR3 reads CASSLGGAGVNEKLFF. The DNA of the CDR3 is TGTGCCAGCAGCTTAGGGGGGGCAGGAGTTAATGAAAAACTGTTTTTT.